This T cell receptor (beta chain) is from a study of CD4 T cells in relation to SARS-CoV-2 and coronaviruses. The unexposed donors gave CD4+ T cells in about 2011-2019, prior to COVID-19. Uncultured naive and memory CD4+ T cells supplied DNA for deep TCR-beta sequencing. Clones were read by immunoSEQ multiplex PCR, and TCRdb kept only the in-frame ones, dropping some. The table includes about 55,000 clones, 86% detected once. The CDR3 consists of 18 residues. Germline assignment: CDR1 MGHRA and CDR2 YSYEKL. The junction had 16 bases not matched to a gene; V was cut back by 3 bases and J by 6 bases. This clone was observed a few times.

The receptor was derived from a human donor in good health. This rearrangement joins TRBV4-1 to TRBJ2-1, with TRBD2 matching 8 bases. Sequencing input: memory CD4+ T cells from PBMCs. This chain's CDR3 is CASSQKITTSGSPNEQFF. The CDR3 nucleotides are TGCGCCAGCAGCCAGAAGATAACGACCAGCGGGAGCCCCAATGAGCAGTTCTTC.